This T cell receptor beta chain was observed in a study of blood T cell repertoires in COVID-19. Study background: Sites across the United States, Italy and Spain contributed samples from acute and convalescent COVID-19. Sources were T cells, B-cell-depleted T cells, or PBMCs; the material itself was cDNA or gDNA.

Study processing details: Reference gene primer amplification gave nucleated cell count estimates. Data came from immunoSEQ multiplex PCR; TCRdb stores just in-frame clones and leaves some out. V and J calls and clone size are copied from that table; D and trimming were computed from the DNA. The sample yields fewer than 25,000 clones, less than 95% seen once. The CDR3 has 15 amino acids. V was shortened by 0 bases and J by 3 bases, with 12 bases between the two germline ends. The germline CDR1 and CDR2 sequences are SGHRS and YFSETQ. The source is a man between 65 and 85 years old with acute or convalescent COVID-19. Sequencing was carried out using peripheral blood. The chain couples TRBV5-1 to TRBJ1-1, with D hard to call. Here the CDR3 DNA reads TGCGCCAGCAGCTTGGGTCGGGGTAGGGACACTGAAGCTTTCTTT. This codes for CASSLGRGRDTEAFF. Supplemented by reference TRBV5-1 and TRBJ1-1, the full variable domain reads KAGVTQTPRYLIKTRGQQVTLSCSPISGHRSVSWYQQTPGQGLQFLFEYFSETQRNKGNFPGRFSGRQFSNSRSEMNVSTLELGDSALYLCASSLGRGRDTEAFFGQGTRLTVV.